This TCR beta chain comes out of a study of patients and donors after allogeneic stem cell transplantation (dated by TCRdb to the early 2020s). Reading from cysteine to phenylalanine, the CDR3 counts 11 amino acids. Left in the record is the CDR3 DNA by itself, 33 bases read in frame from the first base. Trimming leaves V shorter by 8 bases and J shorter by 7 bases, with the junction holding 2 bases beyond the gene matches. The germline V gene specifies SNHLY as CDR1 and FYNNEI as CDR2. This clonotype was counted a few times. The antigen it recognizes is unknown. No much larger clonotype is one base removed from it; base qualities were not supplied. The library relied on RT-PCR. Sequencing was carried out with a NextSeq 550. TCRdb reanalyzed the raw reads on its own, using fastp at Q25 for trimming and MiXCR for clone calling, and kept in-frame beta chains. Every distinct CDR3 protein forms one entry, paired with its most common genes and DNA. This sample is represented by approximately 410,000 distinct CDR3 sequences; about a sixth of them were singletons. The top ten clones comprise 7% to 7.5% of the sample.

The sequence was obtained from a human donor who was either an allogeneic HSCT recipient or a stem cell or donor lymphocyte infusion donor (not recorded which). It is not recorded whose cells these are; they may come from a transplant donor. Material for sequencing was blood, either unsorted or a sorted T cell fraction (not recorded which). Recombination linked TRBV2 to TRBJ2-5, with 9 junctional bases fitting TRBD2. The nucleotide sequence is given as TGTGCCAGCCCGCGGGGGGGGACCCAGTACTTC. This is translated as CASPRGGTQYF.